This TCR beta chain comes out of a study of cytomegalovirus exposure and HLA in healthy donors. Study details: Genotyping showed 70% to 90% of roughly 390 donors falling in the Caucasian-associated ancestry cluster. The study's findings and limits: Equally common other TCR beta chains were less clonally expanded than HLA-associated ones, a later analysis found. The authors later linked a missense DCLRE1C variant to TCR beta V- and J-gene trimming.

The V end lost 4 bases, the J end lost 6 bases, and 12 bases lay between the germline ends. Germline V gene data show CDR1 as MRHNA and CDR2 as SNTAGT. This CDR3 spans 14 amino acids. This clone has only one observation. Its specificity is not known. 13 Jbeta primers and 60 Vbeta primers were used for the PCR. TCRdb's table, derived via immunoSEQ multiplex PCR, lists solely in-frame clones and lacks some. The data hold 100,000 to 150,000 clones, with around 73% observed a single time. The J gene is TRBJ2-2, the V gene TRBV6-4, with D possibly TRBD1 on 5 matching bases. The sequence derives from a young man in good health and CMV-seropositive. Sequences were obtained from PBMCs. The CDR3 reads CASSAAAGSGELFF. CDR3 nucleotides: TGTGCCAGCAGTGCCGCAGCAGGGTCCGGGGAGCTGTTTTTT.